This TCR beta chain emerged from a study of vaccination effects on CD4 cells after COVID-19 (dated by TCRdb to 2022 to 2024). About the full investigation: In the ViraFEST assay, PBMC were stimulated with viral peptide pools, and TCR sequencing was then used to find antigen-specific CD4+ T cell clonotypes based on their expansion. Across the study, the median time from the second dose to post-vaccine sampling was 72 days (range 14 to 241). Around 2 million PBMC per well were cultured in IMDM with 5% human AB serum, 10 IU/ml IL-2 and gentamicin, plus 10 ug/ml peptides. The study compared SARS-CoV-2 spike-specific CD4+ TCR repertoires before and after mRNA vaccination in COVID-19 convalescent patients and infection-naive vaccine recipients. A total of 10 COVID-19 convalescent patients and several SARS-CoV-2-naive healthy vaccine recipients were included in the full study. Cultures from other donors in the study were sequenced with the Oncomine TCR Beta short-read assay on an Illumina iSeq 100.

The paper as a whole reports these results and caveats: Both infection-induced and vaccine-induced clones contracted markedly at late post-vaccination timepoints, which is consistent with waning T cell responses. The study was limited by a small number of convalescent patients, and early post-infection timepoints were lacking. In healthy vaccine recipients, vaccine-induced clones were almost all SARS-CoV-2 mono-reactive, with only 1 of 255 being cross-reactive with common cold coronaviruses.

After less than 13 days of culture, CD4+ T cells were isolated with the EasySep CD4+ T cell isolation kit. Each participant received two doses of an mRNA SARS-CoV-2 vaccine, either BNT162b2 or mRNA-1273. None of the healthy vaccine recipients had a prior SARS-CoV-2 infection, which was confirmed by nucleocapsid antibody tests that came back negative both before and after vaccination. Half of the culture medium was replaced with fresh IL-2-containing medium on days 3 and 7. Unless noted otherwise, every peptide stimulation condition was cultured in triplicate wells. PBMC were separated from whole blood using Ficoll-Paque Plus gradient centrifugation and were then either cryopreserved at -140C or used fresh. Genomic DNA was extracted from cultured CD4+ T cells with the QIAamp micro DNA kit. The CDR3 sequence holds 13 residues, the cysteine and phenylalanine included. The read is trimmed to its CDR3 DNA, 39 bases read in frame from base 1. V gives up 5 bases and J gives up 0 bases, and the segment between their germline ends measures 5 bases. The germline V gene specifies KGHSH as CDR1 and LQKENI as CDR2.

The library was prepared using the immunoSEQ multiplex PCR assay. DNA from the cultured, isolated CD4+ T cells was subjected to TCR beta CDR3 sequencing. As for the original processing: The analysis removed non-productive TCR sequences, trimmed reads to the CDR3 region, and retained only CDR3s that were 7 or more amino acids long. Antigen-specific clonotypes were identified using the MANAFEST web app by comparison of expansion in peptide wells against reference cultures. To be called positive, a clone needed expansion at FDR<0.05 compared with the reference and with all other wells, an odds ratio greater than 5, and a frequency greater than 0.1% in two replicate wells. Clonotypes significantly expanded in SARS-CoV-2 spike wells and in at least one common cold coronavirus spike condition were defined as cross-reactive. CDR3 similarity was assessed by Levenshtein distance using the stringdist R package, and unrooted trees were constructed with ape in R 3.6.1. TCRdb mirrors the immuneACCESS table, restricted to in-frame sequences. Some clones are absent from its copies; in checked studies, under half trace to an unresolved V gene, and the reason for the others is unknown. V and J calls and clone size are given by that table; D and trimming were obtained from the DNA. This sample gives fewer than 75,000 clones in total; approximately 80% of them show up just once. More than 2% of the sample lies in the top ten.

Concerning this clone: No antigen is known for it. No clone much larger than this one lies a single base away; base qualities are absent. This specimen includes other DNA sequences encoding the same CDR3.

The specimen was CD4+ T cells from PBMCs cultured without peptide, collected after COVID-19 vaccination. This chain joins TRBV18 to TRBJ1-5; too little of a D gene remains to name it. This clonotype was obtained from a human donor who received a COVID-19 vaccine. The CDR3 region has the sequence CASSGDSNQPQHF. In nucleotides, the sequence is TGTGCCAGCTCAGGAGATAGCAATCAGCCCCAGCATTTT.